One and the same sample provided the 32 T cell receptor beta chains below, sequenced in a study of response to subunit inactivated influenza vaccine (dated by TCRdb to the late 2010s). To prepare the library, RT-PCR was applied. Sequencing took place on an Illumina HiSeq 2500. Through fastp at Q25 and MiXCR, TCRdb rebuilt clones from the public reads, retaining in-frame beta chains. One record per CDR3 amino acid sequence lists the most common genes and DNA. For this sample there are 550,000 to 800,000 distinct CDR3 sequences; approximately 15% appear just once. The ten largest make up approximately 7% of the sample. This specimen consisted of PBMCs from blood, obtained around 15 days before vaccination. The receptors here all came from a man between 50 and 59 years old who received an inactivated influenza vaccine. Donor details come from another sample of the same person, matched by shared clones.

This clonotype was recorded at least ten times. The chain has TRBV14 and TRBJ1-1; TRBD1 might be the D (6 bases). Trimming removed 5 bases from V and 3 bases from J, with 13 bases in between. Germline CDR1 is SGHDN and CDR2 is FVKESK. The CDR3 totals 14 residues. CDR3 region: CASSVQGRYTEAFF. The DNA for the CDR3 is TGTGCCAGCAGCGTCCAGGGGAGATACACTGAAGCTTTCTTT.

This clonotype was detected a few times. This chain links TRBV20-1 with TRBJ2-3; the D is unclear. Deletions cut 4 bases from V and 5 bases from J, with 13 bases between. Germline CDR1 DFQATT, CDR2 SNEGSKA (reference sequence). The CDR3 runs to 13 residues. DNA of the CDR3: TGCAGTGCTATTTTGGATGGCAGAGATACGCAGTATTTT. Its protein product is CSAILDGRDTQYF.

CDR3 nucleotide sequence: TGTGCCAGCAGCTTAGAAGCGGGAATTTCGGATGAGCAGTTCTTC. Its protein product is CASSLEAGISDEQFF. The chain has TRBV13 and TRBJ2-1, with 7 bases lining up with TRBD2. Germline V gene data show CDR1 as PRHDT and CDR2 as FYEKMQ (reference sequence). V shed 1 base and J 8 bases; nucleotides not matched to a gene: 8. The CDR3 extends over 15 amino acids.

This clonotype was seen many times. This sequence joins TRBV24-1 and TRBJ2-1; 9 bases match TRBD2. The J segment lost 0 bases and the V segment lost 6 bases, leaving 2 bases of the junction unmatched. CDR1 is KGHDR, CDR2 SFDVKD, per germline. The CDR3 is 15 residues long. The chain's CDR3 is CATSSSGSSYNEQFF. The CDR3 coding sequence is TGTGCCACCAGTAGTAGCGGGAGCTCCTACAATGAGCAGTTCTTC.

The chain joins TRBV7-2 to TRBJ2-1, with 9 positions matching TRBD2. From germline, CDR1 is SGHTA and CDR2 FQGNSA. V trimming: 3 bases; J trimming: 2 bases; junction bases outside the gene matches: 2. The length of the CDR3 is 15 residues. CDR3 sequence: CASSLERGAYNEQFF. CDR3 DNA: TGTGCCAGCAGCTTGGAGCGGGGGGCCTACAATGAGCAGTTCTTC. Combining the CDR3 with reference TRBV7-2 and TRBJ2-1 gives the whole variable domain GAGVSQSPSNKVTEKGKDVELRCDPISGHTALYWYRQSLGQGLEFLIYFQGNSAPDKSGLPSDRFSAERTGGSVSTLTIQRTQQEDSAVYLCASSLERGAYNEQFFGPGTRLTVL.

J is TRBJ2-7 and V is TRBV6-5, with D possibly being TRBD2 (5 bases). This CDR3 region has 13 residues. The V gene lost 5 bases and the J gene lost 4 bases, with 12 bases spanning the gap. The germline CDR1 and CDR2 sequences are MNHEY and SVGAGI. This CDR3 reads CASSHPSGYEQYF. The CDR3 nucleotides read TGTGCCAGCAGTCACCCCTCGGGGTACGAGCAGTACTTC.

The chain couples TRBV7-9 to TRBJ2-7, with 7 nucleotides matching TRBD1. Germline loops: CDR1 SEHNR, CDR2 FQNEAQ (reference sequence). The CDR3 loop spans 16 amino acids. V lost 5 bases, J lost 1 base, and 11 bases stayed unmatched. CDR3 residues: CASSPYAGGRSYEQYF. CDR3 nucleotide sequence: TGTGCCAGCAGCCCCTACGCAGGGGGTAGGTCCTACGAGCAGTACTTC.

J is TRBJ2-7 and V is TRBV6-2 or TRBV6-3; 7 nucleotides agree with TRBD2. Germline CDR1 reads MNHEY; CDR2 reads SVGEGT. CDR3 length: 17 residues. V was pared by 0 bases and J by 0 bases, with 8 bases of the junction left unmatched. The CDR3 DNA sequence: TGTGCCAGCAGTTACTCCAGACTAGCTGACATCTCCTACGAGCAGTACTTC. It translates to CASSYSRLADISYEQYF.

The chain combines TRBV5-5 with TRBJ1-1; the D is unclear. Germline V CDR1 and CDR2: SGHKS, YYEKEE (reference sequence). The ends were cut back, 1 base at V and 3 bases at J, with 13 bases in the middle. This CDR3 has 15 residues. This CDR3 reads CASSLNWIVDTEAFF. The CDR3 coding sequence is TGTGCCAGCAGCTTGAACTGGATTGTGGACACTGAAGCTTTCTTT. The full variable domain, in which reference TRBV5-5 and TRBJ1-1 provide the parts outside the CDR3, is DAGVTQSPTHLIKTRGQQVTLRCSPISGHKSVSWYQQVLGQGPQFIFQYYEKEERGRGNFPDRFSARQFPNYSSELNVNALLLGDSALYLCASSLNWIVDTEAFFGQGTRLTVV.

This clonotype has only one observation. This rearrangement joins TRBV6-7 to TRBJ2-5, with D tentatively TRBD2 (5 bases). TRBV6-7 qualifies as an ORF whose function is uncertain. The CDR3 consists of 14 residues. Trimming took off 2 bases at V and 2 bases at J, with 9 bases between the two ends. CDR3: CASSYRAEQETQYF. The CDR3 coding sequence is TGTGCCAGCAGTTACCGAGCGGAGCAAGAGACCCAGTACTTC.

V and J are TRBV5-1 and TRBJ2-5; 7 positions match TRBD1. Trimming removed 5 bases from V and 7 bases from J; junction bases left unmatched: 5. CDR3 size: 12 residues. The germline gives CDR1 SGHRS, CDR2 YFSETQ. CDR3 protein: CASRTGDGTQYF. In DNA form, the CDR3 reads TGCGCCAGCAGAACAGGGGATGGGACCCAGTACTTC.

This chain uses TRBV7-9 with TRBJ2-6; no reliable D call. Germline values: CDR1 SEHNR, CDR2 FQNEAQ (reference sequence). V lost 5 bases to trimming and J lost 0 bases, with 11 bases between them. The CDR3 loop spans 16 amino acids. The CDR3 nucleotides read TGTGCCAGCAGCCCCGGACCGATCTCTGGGGCCAACGTCCTGACTTTC. The encoded protein is CASSPGPISGANVLTF.

This clonotype was detected only a few times. The junction departs from germline at one end; a sequencing error may be responsible. The rearrangement uses TRBV6-1 and TRBJ1-2, with 10 bases that match TRBD1. Germline V gene data show CDR1 as MNHNS and CDR2 as SASEGT. The CDR3 consists of 15 residues. The CDR3 DNA follows: TGTGCCAGCAGGCCTAATCTAGGGACAGGGGATTTCGCGTGGTTC. Amino acid sequence: CASRPNLGTGDFAWF.

The table lists this clonotype with many counts. The chain is built from TRBV29-1 and TRBJ2-7, with TRBD1 matching 9 bases. The CDR3 has 12 residues. Germline assignment: CDR1 SQVTM and CDR2 ANQGSEA. Trimming at V came to 7 bases and at J to 5 bases, leaving 6 bases not matched to a gene. CDR3 sequence reads: CSAGQGRNEQYF. CDR3 coding DNA: TGCAGCGCTGGACAGGGGAGAAACGAGCAGTACTTC.

CDR3 nucleotides: TGTGCCAGCAAGGCGGGGGCCCGGTACAATGAGCAGTTCTTC. Encoded protein: CASKAGARYNEQFF. The V and J genes are TRBV6-2 or TRBV6-3 and TRBJ2-1; weak D call: TRBD2 (7 bases). Germline V gene sequence: CDR1 MNHEY, CDR2 SVGEGT. CDR3 length: 14 amino acids. V dropped 7 bases and J dropped 4 bases, with 14 bases sitting between them.

This clonotype was detected only a few times. The rearrangement uses TRBV7-8 and TRBJ2-1; tentatively, D is TRBD2 (6 bases). This CDR3 has 13 amino acids. In germline, CDR1 is SGHVS, CDR2 FQNEAQ. The V end lost 5 bases, the J end lost 11 bases, and 16 bases lay between the germline ends. CDR3 protein: CASSPGIAEKQFF. The CDR3 DNA reads as TGTGCCAGCAGCCCTGGAATAGCGGAAAAGCAGTTCTTC.

This clonotype appeared a few times. This chain connects TRBV12-3 or TRBV12-4 to TRBJ1-5; 7 bases fit TRBD1. This CDR3 has 17 amino acids. Trimming took 0 bases from V and 7 from J; bases not matched to a gene: 12. The CDR3 DNA reads as TGTGCCAGCAGTTTAGCGTATCACAGGGGTTTGGTACAGCCCCAGCATTTT. Translation: CASSLAYHRGLVQPQHF.

There are many counts of this clonotype. The chain couples TRBV28 to TRBJ2-1, with a possible D match to TRBD2 (5 bases). Germline V gives CDR1 MDHEN, CDR2 SYDVKM. The CDR3 extends over 16 amino acids. The V and J ends lost 7 bases and 2 bases respectively, with 18 bases between them. CDR3 coding DNA: TGTGCCAGCATGACTGGAGGCCACGTAGCCTACAATGAGCAGTTCTTC. Protein: CASMTGGHVAYNEQFF. Combining the CDR3 with reference TRBV28 and TRBJ2-1 gives the whole variable domain DVKVTQSSRYLVKRTGEKVFLECVQDMDHENMFWYRQDPGLGLRLIYFSYDVKMKEKGDIPEGYSVSREKKERFSLILESASTNQTSMYLCASMTGGHVAYNEQFFGPGTRLTVL.

In this sample, this clonotype turned up once. CDR3 residues: CASSRGPPRTGQYF. The DNA for the CDR3 is TGTGCCAGCAGCCGGGGCCCTCCCCGTACGGGGCAGTACTTC. V usage is TRBV7-9 and J usage is TRBJ2-7; D could derive from TRBD1 or TRBD2 (5 bases each). Germline V gives CDR1 SEHNR, CDR2 FQNEAQ (reference sequence). The germline V and J ends were trimmed by 5 bases and 9 bases, with 20 bases remaining between them. The CDR3 covers 14 residues.

The V call is TRBV6-1, the J call TRBJ2-1, with D perhaps matching TRBD1 or TRBD2 (5 bases each). The V gene's germline CDR1 is MNHNS and CDR2 SASEGT. Trimming took off 7 bases at V and 6 bases at J, with 13 bases between the two ends. The CDR3 covers 13 residues. CDR3 sequence: CASKPPGTNEQFF. The CDR3 bases are TGTGCCAGCAAACCCCCAGGGACCAATGAGCAGTTCTTC.

This clonotype was seen a handful of times. V gene TRBV28 combines with J gene TRBJ2-1, with TRBD2 matching 11 bases. The germline V gene encodes CDR1 MDHEN and CDR2 SYDVKM. The junction had 6 bases not matched to a gene; V was cut back by 2 bases and J by 3 bases. The CDR3 contains 17 residues. The CDR3 loop reads CASSLVSGRGLYNEQFF. CDR3 in DNA: TGTGCCAGCAGTTTAGTTAGCGGGAGGGGCCTCTACAATGAGCAGTTCTTC.

In this sample, this clonotype turned up many times. The chain joins TRBV12-3 or TRBV12-4 to TRBJ2-3; 11 nucleotides match TRBD1. The CDR3 totals 15 residues. Trimming removed 5 bases from V and 3 bases from J; junction bases left unmatched: 4. In DNA form, the CDR3 reads TGTGCCAGCAGTCCGGACAGGGGGCGTACAGATACGCAGTATTTT. This gives the protein CASSPDRGRTDTQYF.

Only a few counts were recorded for this clonotype. The chain has TRBV5-6 and TRBJ2-1; D is possibly TRBD2 (6 bases). The V gene's germline CDR1 is SGHDT and CDR2 YYEEEE. Trimming took 0 bases from V and 3 from J, leaving 16 bases between them. This CDR3 is built from 17 residues. DNA of the CDR3: TGTGCCAGCAGCTTGGGGGAAGGGACTCTTGTCTACAATGAGCAGTTCTTC. This sequence encodes CASSLGEGTLVYNEQFF.

V gene TRBV7-2 combines with J gene TRBJ2-7; 8 bases match TRBD1. V lost 11 bases to trimming and J lost 5 bases; unmatched junction nucleotides: 17. Germline CDR1 is SGHTA and CDR2 is FQGNSA. The CDR3 contains 15 residues. This CDR3 is CASATGAGGRNEQYF. As DNA, the CDR3 is TGTGCCTCCGCAACGGGGGCAGGGGGCCGCAACGAGCAGTACTTC.

This clonotype was recorded a few times. The CDR3 loop is CASSFFRLAGNSGANVLTF. CDR3 in DNA: TGTGCCAGCAGCTTCTTTCGACTAGCGGGGAACTCTGGGGCCAACGTCCTGACTTTC. The chain employs TRBV11-1 and TRBJ2-6, with 11 bases fitting TRBD2. The J segment lost 0 bases and the V segment lost 3 bases, leaving 7 bases of the junction unmatched. The CDR3 is 19 amino acids. Germline CDR1 SGHAT, CDR2 FQDESV (reference sequence).

The J gene is TRBJ2-3, the V gene TRBV29-1; D gene unclear. Trimming shortened V by 2 bases and J by 6 bases, and 12 bases separated the two germline ends. CDR3 length: 13 amino acids. In germline, CDR1 is SQVTM, CDR2 ANQGSEA. The CDR3 loop is CSVETGLADTQYF. CDR3 bases: TGCAGCGTTGAAACGGGCCTGGCGGATACGCAGTATTTT.

This clonotype appeared many times. The chain carries TRBV24-1 and TRBJ2-1; D not certain. Trimming left V 4 bases short and J 4 bases short, with 4 bases between. Germline assignment: CDR1 KGHDR and CDR2 SFDVKD. CDR3 length: 12 residues. CDR3 DNA: TGTGCCACCAGTGAGTATTACAATGAGCAGTTCTTC. It encodes CATSEYYNEQFF.

The chain links TRBV20-1 to TRBJ2-3, with unresolved D. This CDR3 contains 14 residues. Trimming cost V 3 bases and J 0 bases, with 10 bases left between them. Germline V CDR1 and CDR2: DFQATT, SNEGSKA (reference sequence). CDR3 nucleotides: TGCAGTGCTAGGTTGTCGCAGAGCACAGATACGCAGTATTTT. Its translation is CSARLSQSTDTQYF.

This clonotype has a count of ten or more. The genes are TRBV5-1 and TRBJ2-7; D is unresolved. This CDR3 spans 14 amino acids. The germline V and J ends were trimmed by 3 bases and 0 bases, with 10 bases remaining between them. Germline loops: CDR1 SGHRS, CDR2 YFSETQ. The CDR3 sequence: CASSSLRGSYEQYF. Written as DNA, the CDR3 is TGCGCCAGCAGCTCCCTACGTGGCTCCTACGAGCAGTACTTC.

This chain uses TRBV19 with TRBJ2-1; tentatively, D is TRBD2 (6 bases). The V gene lost 6 bases and the J gene lost 0 bases, with 9 bases spanning the gap. Germline values: CDR1 LNHDA, CDR2 SQIVND (reference sequence). This CDR3 contains 14 residues. This CDR3 is CASSRLVSYNEQFF. CDR3 coding DNA: TGTGCCAGTAGCAGACTAGTCTCCTACAATGAGCAGTTCTTC.

This clonotype has a handful of counts. The chain joins TRBV2 to TRBJ2-3; D is unresolved. The CDR3 is 13 residues long. Germline-derived CDR1 and CDR2 are SNHLY and FYNNEI. Trimming removed 7 bases at V and 5 bases at J, with 13 bases between. The CDR3 loop is CASIRSERDTQYF. CDR3 nucleotide sequence: TGTGCCAGCATTCGCAGCGAAAGAGATACGCAGTATTTT.

This clonotype has only a few counts. The chain carries TRBV5-1 and TRBJ1-1; D not certain. Germline V gives CDR1 SGHRS, CDR2 YFSETQ. With 1 base removed from V and 6 bases from J, the gap between germline ends came to 16 bases. The CDR3 loop spans 15 amino acids. CDR3 in DNA: TGCGCCAGCAGCTTGACTGCGGCGGCACGGGCTGAAGCTTTCTTT. Protein: CASSLTAAARAEAFF.